A selection of T cell receptor beta chains follows, all from one sample in a study of T cell responses to AZD1222 COVID-19 vaccine. Clones were sequenced by immunoSEQ multiplex PCR, and TCRdb holds only the in-frame ones, with some missing. This sample has more than 110,000 clones, with around nine tenths found just once. The material was peripheral blood, obtained on day 0 of AZD1222 vaccination. The receptors derive from an adult in good health. Each CDR3 is given with its conserved first and last residue. D genes are given only for firm matches. The size of a clone is reported for some rows only, either as once, few or many, or as a class for expanded clones.

TRBV5-1	NA	TRBJ1-5	NA	CASSLGPGGNQPQHF	TGCGCCAGCAGCCTAGGGCCCGGGGGCAATCAGCCCCAGCATTTT
TRBV29-1	TRBD1	TRBJ1-2	once	CSVVGTVSNYGYTF	TGCAGCGTCGTCGGGACAGTTAGTAACTATGGCTACACCTTC
TRBV18	NA	TRBJ1-6	NA	CASSPTQGVLFAPLHF	TGTGCCAGCTCACCAACTCAAGGGGTGCTATTCGCACCCCTCCACTTT
TRBV15	NA	TRBJ2-5	NA	CATSRDRETQYF	TGTGCCACCAGCAGAGATCGGGAGACCCAGTACTTC
TRBV9	NA	TRBJ2-5	NA	CASSVGTNQETQYF	TGTGCCAGCAGCGTAGGGACAAACCAAGAGACCCAGTACTTC
TRBV28	NA	TRBJ2-7	NA	CASSSTTYEQYF	TGTGCCAGCAGTTCTACCACCTACGAGCAGTACTTC
TRBV27	TRBD2	TRBJ2-1	NA	CASSQWPGLAGTQLYNEQFF	TGTGCCAGCAGTCAGTGGCCCGGACTAGCGGGAACCCAACTCTACAATGAGCAGTTCTTC
TRBV5-4	TRBD1	TRBJ1-2	once	CASSYQGANYGYTF	TGTGCCAGCAGCTACCAGGGGGCGAACTATGGCTACACCTTC
TRBV19	NA	TRBJ1-5	NA	CASSIEGSADQPQHF	TGTGCCAGTAGTATAGAGGGGTCCGCCGATCAGCCCCAGCATTTT
TRBV7-2	TRBD2	TRBJ2-3	once	CASRGLAGANTDTQYF	TGTGCCAGCAGAGGACTAGCGGGAGCGAACACAGATACGCAGTATTTT
TRBV24-1	TRBD1	TRBJ1-5	NA	CATSDRVFQPQHF	TGTGCCACTTCCGACAGGGTTTTTCAGCCCCAGCATTTT
TRBV4-3	NA	TRBJ2-7	NA	CASSQGNRFSHEQYF	TGCGCCAGCAGCCAAGGGAACAGGTTCTCCCACGAGCAGTACTTC
TRBV4-1	NA	TRBJ1-6	NA	CASSQGQADNSPLHF	TGCGCCAGCAGCCAAGGACAGGCCGATAATTCACCCCTCCACTTT
TRBV28	NA	TRBJ1-5	NA	CASSLKGTVSNQPQHF	TGTGCCAGCAGTTTAAAGGGGACGGTTAGCAATCAGCCCCAGCATTTT
TRBV12-5	NA	TRBJ1-1	NA	CASGLVRGTEAFF	TGTGCTAGTGGTTTGGTACGGGGCACTGAAGCTTTCTTT
TRBV6-2/TRBV6-3	TRBD2	TRBJ2-4	NA	CASSYHPSGGAKNIQYF	TGTGCCAGCAGTTACCACCCTAGCGGGGGAGCCAAAAACATTCAGTACTTC
TRBV14	NA	TRBJ1-6	NA	CASSPSGNSPLHF	TGTGCCAGCAGCCCGTCAGGGAATTCACCCCTCCACTTT
TRBV13	TRBD1	TRBJ1-1	once	CASSFSLGGGGNTEAFF	TGTGCCAGCAGCTTTTCCCTCGGGGGAGGGGGCAACACTGAAGCTTTCTTT
TRBV6-5	NA	TRBJ2-2	NA	CASSCPNTGELFF	TGTGCCAGCAGTTGCCCCAACACCGGGGAGCTGTTTTTT
TRBV7-2	NA	TRBJ1-2	once	CASNRKGLDYGYTF	TGTGCCAGCAACAGGAAAGGGTTGGACTATGGCTACACCTTC
TRBV28	NA	TRBJ1-2	NA	CASTPGGNLYGYTF	TGTGCCAGTACACCGGGGGGCAACCTCTATGGCTACACCTTC
TRBV28	NA	TRBJ1-3	NA	CASSLMSGYGNTIYF	TGTGCCAGCAGTTTGATGTCAGGGTATGGAAACACCATATATTTT